The 12 T cell receptor beta chains presented below share a single source sample, sequenced in a study of post-analysis software for immune sequencing data. Study-wide findings and caveats: TRBV5-6, TRBV5-1 and TRBV20-1 belonged to a set of roughly 5 TRBV segments that were more frequent in patients than controls.

Carried by the TCR beta cDNA libraries were unique molecular identifiers. TCRdb used MiXCR to reprocess the PCR reads, holding one entry per CDR3 protein. The sample contains about 770,000 distinct CDR3 sequences, 46% of which appear only once. These receptors have no identified antigens. The source material was blood. The receptors originated from a girl between 5 and 17 years old with multiple sclerosis.

V is TRBV20-1 and J is TRBJ1-6; the match to TRBD1 covers 7 bases. Germline CDR1 reads DFQATT; CDR2 reads SNEGSKA (reference sequence). CDR3 size: 13 residues. Trimming cost V 5 bases and J 8 bases; bases outside gene matches: 6. The CDR3 loop is CSASDRVDSPLHF. The CDR3, as DNA: TGCAGTGCTTCCGACAGGGTGGATTCACCCCTCCACTTT.

A few counts support this clonotype. The chain couples TRBV20-1 to TRBJ2-5; D gene uncertain. Germline CDR1 DFQATT, CDR2 SNEGSKA (reference sequence). V was cut by 0 bases and J by 1 base, with 12 bases left in between. The CDR3 totals 15 residues. This chain's CDR3 is CSAREPRWGQETQYF. Written as DNA, the CDR3 is TGCAGTGCTAGAGAACCGCGGTGGGGCCAAGAGACCCAGTACTTC.

About this clonotype itself: Lacking the conserved final phenylalanine or tryptophan, this CDR3 likely reflects a read error. The chain employs TRBV12-3 or TRBV12-4 and TRBJ2-5; D unclear. V lost 3 bases to trimming and J lost 2 bases, with 13 bases between them. This CDR3 contains 15 residues. The CDR3 loop is CASSFSADGQETQYL. The CDR3 DNA reads TGTGCCAGCAGTTTTTCGGCAGACGGACAAGAGACCCAGTACCTC.

This clonotype was detected only a few times. V usage is TRBV7-9 and J usage is TRBJ1-4; D gene uncertain. The germline V gene has CDR1 SEHNR and CDR2 FQNEAQ (reference sequence). The CDR3 covers 13 residues. V was pared by 1 base and J by 8 bases, with 8 bases between. The CDR3 protein is CASSLVGGEKLFF. CDR3 DNA: TGTGCCAGCAGCTTAGTAGGCGGGGAAAAACTGTTTTTT.

This clonotype was observed a few times. This rearrangement joins TRBV6-1 to TRBJ1-5, with 8 nucleotides matching TRBD1. The J segment lost 9 bases and the V segment lost 1 base, leaving 5 bases of the junction unmatched. Looked up from germline, CDR1 is MNHNS and CDR2 is SASEGT. The length of the CDR3 is 14 residues. The CDR3 nucleotides read TGTGCCAGCAGTGAAGAAACAGGGGGTACGCCCCAGCATTTT. Protein sequence: CASSEETGGTPQHF.

The sample holds one count of this clonotype. This may come from a read error, since a much larger clone is one base off. The genes are TRBV6-1 and TRBJ2-7; D possibly uses TRBD1 or TRBD2 (6 bases each). The last part of the DNA fits TRBJ2-5 better; the J call may be wrong. Germline lookup yields CDR1 MNHNS and CDR2 SASEGT. This CDR3 has 14 residues. In DNA form, the CDR3 reads TGTGCCAACAGTGAAGGGGGGATCCAAGAGACCCAGTACTTC. Translating it yields CANSEGGIQETQYF.

The rearrangement uses TRBV20-1 and TRBJ2-1; 7 nucleotides agree with TRBD2. Germline loops: CDR1 DFQATT, CDR2 SNEGSKA (reference sequence). The CDR3 has 17 residues. The V gene end was trimmed by 5 bases and the J gene end by 0 bases; junction bases not matched to a gene: 13. The DNA for the CDR3 is TGCAGTGCTCCGGCCCCTACTAGCGTCAACTCCTACAATGAGCAGTTCTTC. It translates to CSAPAPTSVNSYNEQFF.

V usage is TRBV7-9 and J usage is TRBJ1-1, with a weak D call TRBD1 (5 bases). V dropped 2 bases and J dropped 6 bases, with 16 bases sitting between them. This CDR3 contains 15 residues. CDR1 is SEHNR, CDR2 FQNEAQ, per germline (reference sequence). The CDR3 nucleotides read TGTGCCAGCAGCTTATATGGGGCTTCGGGGGCTGAAGCTTTCTTT. It encodes CASSLYGASGAEAFF.

There are a few counts of this clonotype. The chain uses TRBV27 and TRBJ1-1; D is undetermined. Germline assignment: CDR1 MNHEY and CDR2 SMNVEV (reference sequence). V lost 4 bases, J lost 1 base, and 10 bases lay in between. The CDR3 covers 14 residues. CDR3 DNA sequence: TGTGCCAGCAGTTCAAGGACGGAGAACACTGAAGCTTTCTTT. It specifies CASSSRTENTEAFF.

Only a few counts were recorded for this clonotype. The chain links TRBV7-9 to TRBJ1-5; D gene unclear. Looked up from germline, CDR1 is SEHNR and CDR2 is FQNEAQ (reference sequence). The CDR3 loop spans 13 amino acids. V gave up 2 bases and J gave up 5 bases, with 7 bases separating them. The CDR3 region has the DNA TGTGCCAGCAGCTTACCCGGGTATCAGCCCCAGCATTTT. It specifies CASSLPGYQPQHF. The whole variable domain, filled in from reference TRBV7-9 and TRBJ1-5, reads DTGVSQNPRHKITKRGQNVTFRCDPISEHNRLYWYRQTLGQGPEFLTYFQNEAQLEKSRLLSDRFSAERPKGSFSTLEIQRTEQGDSAMYLCASSLPGYQPQHFGDGTRLSIL.

The V and J genes are TRBV6-1 and TRBJ2-5; D might be TRBD2 (5 bases). Trimming pared 3 bases from V and 13 bases from J, leaving 27 bases between. CDR1 is MNHNS, CDR2 SASEGT, per germline. The CDR3 is 16 residues long. CDR3 in DNA: TGTGCCAGCAGTGATAAAGTGATCCGGATTGAACTGGACTTGTACTTC. It translates to CASSDKVIRIELDLYF.

The chain employs TRBV12-3 or TRBV12-4 and TRBJ1-4; no clear D gene. Trimming removed 10 bases at V and 5 bases at J, with 17 bases between. The CDR3 has 14 residues. The CDR3, as DNA: TGTGCCACCACATCGGACGGTCAAAATGAAAAACTGTTTTTT. Protein: CATTSDGQNEKLFF.